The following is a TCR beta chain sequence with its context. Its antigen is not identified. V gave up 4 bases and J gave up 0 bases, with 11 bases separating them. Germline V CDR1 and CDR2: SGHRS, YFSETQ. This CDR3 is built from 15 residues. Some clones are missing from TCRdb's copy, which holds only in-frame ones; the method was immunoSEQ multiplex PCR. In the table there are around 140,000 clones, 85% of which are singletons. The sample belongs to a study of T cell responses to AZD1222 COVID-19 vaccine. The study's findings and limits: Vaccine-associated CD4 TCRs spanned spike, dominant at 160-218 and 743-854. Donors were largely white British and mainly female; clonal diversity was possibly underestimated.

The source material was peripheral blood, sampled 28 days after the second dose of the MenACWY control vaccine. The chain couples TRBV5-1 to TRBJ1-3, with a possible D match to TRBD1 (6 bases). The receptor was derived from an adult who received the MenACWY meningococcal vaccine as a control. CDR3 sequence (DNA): TGCGCCAGCAGCGTCCCGACAGGCTCTGGAAACACCATATATTTT. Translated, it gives CASSVPTGSGNTIYF.